This TCR beta chain was identified in a study of blood T cell repertoires in COVID-19. Study at large: The origin of the acute and convalescent COVID-19 samples was the United States, Italy and Spain. PBMCs, B-cell-depleted T cells, or T cells provided the cDNA or gDNA that made up the material.

Original data processing: Estimates of nucleated cell counts were drawn from the amplification of reference gene primers. Libraries were prepared by immunoSEQ multiplex PCR; TCRdb keeps only in-frame clonotypes and omits some of them. The V and J calls and clone size are taken from that table; D and trimming were inferred from the DNA. Of roughly 150,000 clones in the sample, roughly 93% were seen once. Germline V CDR1 and CDR2: SGHKS, YYEKEE (reference sequence). CDR3 length: 14 residues. V was pared by 2 bases and J by 2 bases, with 8 bases between. This chain connects TRBV5-5 to TRBJ1-5; unclear D gene. Material: peripheral blood. The TCR sequence derives from a man between 18 and 35 years old with acute or convalescent COVID-19. The CDR3 region is CASSLKYGNQPQHF. Written as DNA, the CDR3 is TGTGCCAGCAGCTTAAAATATGGCAATCAGCCCCAGCATTTT.